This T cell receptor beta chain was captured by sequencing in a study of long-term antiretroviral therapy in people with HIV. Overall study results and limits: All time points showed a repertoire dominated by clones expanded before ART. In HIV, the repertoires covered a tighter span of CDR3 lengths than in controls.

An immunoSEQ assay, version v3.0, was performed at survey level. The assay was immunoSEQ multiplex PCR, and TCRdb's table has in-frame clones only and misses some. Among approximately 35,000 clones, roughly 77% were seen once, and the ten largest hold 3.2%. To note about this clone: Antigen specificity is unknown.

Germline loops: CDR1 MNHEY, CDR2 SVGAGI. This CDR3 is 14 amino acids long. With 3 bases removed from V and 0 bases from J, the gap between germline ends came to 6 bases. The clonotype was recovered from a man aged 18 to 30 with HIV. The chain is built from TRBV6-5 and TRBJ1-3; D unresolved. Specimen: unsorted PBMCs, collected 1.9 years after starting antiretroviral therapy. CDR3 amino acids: CASSYMSSGNTIYF. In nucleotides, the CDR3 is TGTGCCAGCAGTTATATGAGCTCTGGAAACACCATATATTTT.